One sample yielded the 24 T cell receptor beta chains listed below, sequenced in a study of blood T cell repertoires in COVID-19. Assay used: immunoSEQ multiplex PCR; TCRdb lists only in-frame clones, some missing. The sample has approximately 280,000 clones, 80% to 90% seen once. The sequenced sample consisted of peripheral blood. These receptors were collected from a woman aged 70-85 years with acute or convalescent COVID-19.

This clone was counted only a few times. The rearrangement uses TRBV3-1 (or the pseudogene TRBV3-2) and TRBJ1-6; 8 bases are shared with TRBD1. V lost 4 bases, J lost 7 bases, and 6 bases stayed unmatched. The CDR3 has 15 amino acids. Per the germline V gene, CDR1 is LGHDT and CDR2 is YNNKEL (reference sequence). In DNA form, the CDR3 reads TGTGCCAGCAGCCCCACAGGGGGACCCAATTCACCCCTCCACTTT. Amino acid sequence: CASSPTGGPNSPLHF.

The CDR3, as DNA: TGTGCCAGCAGCTTAGGGACAGGGAGCACAGATACGCAGTATTTT. Protein: CASSLGTGSTDTQYF. This chain joins TRBV7-9 and TRBJ2-3; 8 nucleotides align to TRBD1. CDR3 length equals 15 residues. Germline assignment: CDR1 SEHNR and CDR2 FQNEAQ (reference sequence). V was clipped by 1 base and J by 0 bases; unmatched bases: 0.

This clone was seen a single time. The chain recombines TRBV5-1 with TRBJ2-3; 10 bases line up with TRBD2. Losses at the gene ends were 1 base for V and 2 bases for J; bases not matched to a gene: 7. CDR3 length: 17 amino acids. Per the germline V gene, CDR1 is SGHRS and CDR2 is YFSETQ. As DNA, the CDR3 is TGCGCCAGCAGCTTGATGCTAGCGGGGGCCCTCACAGATACGCAGTATTTT. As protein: CASSLMLAGALTDTQYF.

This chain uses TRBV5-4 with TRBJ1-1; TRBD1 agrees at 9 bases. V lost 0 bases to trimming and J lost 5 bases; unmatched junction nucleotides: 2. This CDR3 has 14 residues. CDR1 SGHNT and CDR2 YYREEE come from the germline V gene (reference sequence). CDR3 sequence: CASSLGGQGTEAFF. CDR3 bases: TGTGCCAGCAGCTTGGGGGGACAGGGTACTGAAGCTTTCTTT.

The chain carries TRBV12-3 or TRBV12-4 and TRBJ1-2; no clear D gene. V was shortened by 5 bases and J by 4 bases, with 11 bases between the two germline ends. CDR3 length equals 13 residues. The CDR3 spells CASSPDRVYGYTF. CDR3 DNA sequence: TGTGCCAGCAGTCCTGATCGGGTCTATGGCTACACCTTC.

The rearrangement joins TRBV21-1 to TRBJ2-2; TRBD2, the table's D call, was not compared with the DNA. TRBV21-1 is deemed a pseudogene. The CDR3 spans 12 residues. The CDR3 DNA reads TGTGCCAGCCCTAGCGGAACCGGGGAGCTGTTTTTT. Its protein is CASPSGTGELFF.

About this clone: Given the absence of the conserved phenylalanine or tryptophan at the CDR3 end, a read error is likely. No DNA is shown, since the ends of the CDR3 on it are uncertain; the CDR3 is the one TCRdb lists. This CDR3 reads CASSEGGVWLHL. The chain links TRBV2 to TRBJ1-2. The CDR3 has 12 amino acids, counting both end residues. Germline CDR1 reads SNHLY; CDR2 reads FYNNEI.

CDR3 coding DNA: TGTGCCAGCAGCTTGGGACAGGGAGTCTATGGCTACACCTTC. Its protein product is CASSLGQGVYGYTF. This chain links TRBV5-4 with TRBJ1-2, with TRBD1 matching 7 bases. Unmatched junction bases numbered 3, after V lost 0 bases and J lost 4 bases. CDR1 is SGHNT, CDR2 YYREEE, per germline (reference sequence). This CDR3 is built from 14 residues. The whole variable domain, remainder taken from reference TRBV5-4 and TRBJ1-2, is ETGVTQSPTHLIKTRGQQVTLRCSSQSGHNTVSWYQQALGQGPQFIFQYYREEENGRGNFPPRFSGLQFPNYSSELNVNALELDDSALYLCASSLGQGVYGYTFGSGTRLTVV.

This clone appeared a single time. The CDR3 protein is CASSTSGGAGETQYF. The CDR3 DNA reads TGCGCCAGCAGCACAAGCGGGGGGGCCGGAGAGACCCAGTACTTC. The chain has TRBV5-1 and TRBJ2-5; 10 nucleotides align to TRBD2. V lost 4 bases to trimming and J lost 4 bases; unmatched junction nucleotides: 7. Germline V CDR1 and CDR2: SGHRS, YFSETQ. CDR3 size: 15 residues. The full variable domain, its missing parts supplied by reference TRBV5-1 and TRBJ2-5, is KAGVTQTPRYLIKTRGQQVTLSCSPISGHRSVSWYQQTPGQGLQFLFEYFSETQRNKGNFPGRFSGRQFSNSRSEMNVSTLELGDSALYLCASSTSGGAGETQYFGPGTRLLVL.

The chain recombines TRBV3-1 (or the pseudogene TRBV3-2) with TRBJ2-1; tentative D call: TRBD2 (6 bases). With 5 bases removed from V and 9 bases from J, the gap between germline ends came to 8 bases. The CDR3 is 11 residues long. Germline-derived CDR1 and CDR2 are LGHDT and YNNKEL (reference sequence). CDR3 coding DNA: TGTGCCAGCAGCTCCGGGGGTGAGCAGTTCTTC. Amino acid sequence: CASSSGGEQFF.

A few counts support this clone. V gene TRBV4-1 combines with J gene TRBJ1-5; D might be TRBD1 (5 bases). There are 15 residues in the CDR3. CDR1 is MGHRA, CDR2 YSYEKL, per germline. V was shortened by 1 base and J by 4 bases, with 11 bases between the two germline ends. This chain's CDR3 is CASSQGWGENQPQHF. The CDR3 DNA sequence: TGCGCCAGCAGCCAAGGTTGGGGCGAGAATCAGCCCCAGCATTTT.

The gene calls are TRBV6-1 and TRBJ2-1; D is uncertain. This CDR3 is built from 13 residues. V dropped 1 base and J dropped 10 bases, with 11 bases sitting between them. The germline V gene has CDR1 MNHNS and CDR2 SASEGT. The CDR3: CASSEGGSIEQFF. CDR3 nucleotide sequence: TGTGCCAGCAGTGAAGGAGGTTCAATCGAGCAGTTCTTC.

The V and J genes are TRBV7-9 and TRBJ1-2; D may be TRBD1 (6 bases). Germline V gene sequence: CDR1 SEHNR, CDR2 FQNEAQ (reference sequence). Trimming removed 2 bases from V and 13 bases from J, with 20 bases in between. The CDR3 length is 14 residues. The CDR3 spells CASSLPRAGERGTF. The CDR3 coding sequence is TGTGCCAGCAGCTTACCCCGGGCAGGGGAGAGAGGCACCTTC.

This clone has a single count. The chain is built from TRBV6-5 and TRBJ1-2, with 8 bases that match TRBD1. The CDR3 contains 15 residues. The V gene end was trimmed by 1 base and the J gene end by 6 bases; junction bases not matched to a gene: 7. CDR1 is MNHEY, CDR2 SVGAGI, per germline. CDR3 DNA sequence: TGTGCCAGCAGTTACTATGACAGGGGATCTAATGGCTACACCTTC. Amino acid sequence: CASSYYDRGSNGYTF.

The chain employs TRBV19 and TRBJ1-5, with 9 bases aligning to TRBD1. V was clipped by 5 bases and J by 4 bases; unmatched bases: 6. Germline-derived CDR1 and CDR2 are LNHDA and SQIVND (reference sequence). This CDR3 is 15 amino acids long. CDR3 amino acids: CASSFGQGLNQPQHF. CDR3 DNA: TGTGCCAGTAGTTTCGGACAGGGGTTGAATCAGCCCCAGCATTTT.

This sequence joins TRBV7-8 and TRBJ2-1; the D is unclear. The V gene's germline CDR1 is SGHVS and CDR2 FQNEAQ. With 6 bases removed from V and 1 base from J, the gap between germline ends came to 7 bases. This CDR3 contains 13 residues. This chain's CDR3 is CASRPRSYNEQFF. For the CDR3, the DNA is TGTGCCAGCAGACCCAGGTCCTACAATGAGCAGTTCTTC.

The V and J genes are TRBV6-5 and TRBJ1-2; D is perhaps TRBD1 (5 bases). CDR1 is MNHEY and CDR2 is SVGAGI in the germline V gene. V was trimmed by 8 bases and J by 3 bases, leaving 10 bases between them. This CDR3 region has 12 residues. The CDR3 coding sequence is TGTGCCAGCCGGGGAGGGGACTATGGCTACACCTTC. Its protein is CASRGGDYGYTF.

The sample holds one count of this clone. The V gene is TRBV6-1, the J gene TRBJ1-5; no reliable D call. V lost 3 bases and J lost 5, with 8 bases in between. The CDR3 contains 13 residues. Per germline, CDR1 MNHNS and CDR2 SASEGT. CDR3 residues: CASSEQWYQPQHF. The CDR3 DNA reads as TGTGCCAGCAGTGAGCAGTGGTATCAGCCCCAGCATTTT.

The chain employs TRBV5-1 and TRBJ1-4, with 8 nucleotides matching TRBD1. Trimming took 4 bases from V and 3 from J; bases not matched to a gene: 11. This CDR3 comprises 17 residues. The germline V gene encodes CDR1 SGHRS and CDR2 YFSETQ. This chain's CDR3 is CASSLRQGQVANEKLFF. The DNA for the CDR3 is TGCGCCAGCAGCCTGAGACAGGGGCAGGTGGCTAATGAAAAACTGTTTTTT. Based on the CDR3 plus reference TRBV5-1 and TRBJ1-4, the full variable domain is KAGVTQTPRYLIKTRGQQVTLSCSPISGHRSVSWYQQTPGQGLQFLFEYFSETQRNKGNFPGRFSGRQFSNSRSEMNVSTLELGDSALYLCASSLRQGQVANEKLFFGSGTQLSVL.

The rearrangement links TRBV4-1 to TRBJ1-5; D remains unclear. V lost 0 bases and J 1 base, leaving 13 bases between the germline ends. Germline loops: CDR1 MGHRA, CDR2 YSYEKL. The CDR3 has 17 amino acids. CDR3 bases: TGCGCCAGCAGCCAAGAAGGAGGGATTAGGAGCAATCAGCCCCAGCATTTT. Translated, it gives CASSQEGGIRSNQPQHF.

In DNA form, the CDR3 reads TGTGCCAGCAGTTACTCGGGGGGAAGCGATGGCTACACCTTC. As protein: CASSYSGGSDGYTF. This sequence joins TRBV6-5 and TRBJ1-2; tentative D call: TRBD1 (5 bases). In germline, CDR1 is MNHEY, CDR2 SVGAGI. This CDR3 has 14 amino acids. V lost 0 bases, J lost 6 bases, and 11 bases lay in between.

The CDR3: CSASRSGVETQYF. The DNA of the CDR3 is TGCAGTGCTAGTCGGTCCGGGGTTGAGACCCAGTACTTC. The chain employs TRBV20-1 and TRBJ2-5; tentatively, D is TRBD2 (5 bases). The V and J ends lost 3 bases and 5 bases respectively, with 13 bases between them. This CDR3 comprises 13 residues. The germline CDR1 and CDR2 sequences are DFQATT and SNEGSKA (reference sequence).

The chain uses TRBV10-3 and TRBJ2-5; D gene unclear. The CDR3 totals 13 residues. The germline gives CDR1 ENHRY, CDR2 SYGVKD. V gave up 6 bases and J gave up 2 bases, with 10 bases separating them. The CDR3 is CAISEPNQETQYF. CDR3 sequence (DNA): TGTGCCATCAGCGAGCCCAATCAAGAGACCCAGTACTTC.

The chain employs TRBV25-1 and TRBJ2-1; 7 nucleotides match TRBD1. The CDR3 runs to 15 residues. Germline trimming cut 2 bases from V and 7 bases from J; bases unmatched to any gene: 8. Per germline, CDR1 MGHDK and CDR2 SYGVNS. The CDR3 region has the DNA TGTGCCAGCAGTGAAAGAGGGGGCCGGGTTAATGAGCAGTTCTTC. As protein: CASSERGGRVNEQFF.